The text below deals with one T cell receptor beta chain. Its antigen remains unknown. The CDR3 is made up of 16 amino acids. Per the germline V gene, CDR1 is SQVTM and CDR2 is ANQGSEA. V shed 3 bases and J shed 1 base, with 19 bases lying between them. This record comes from a study of T-cell memory formation after mild COVID-19. From 5'RACE with constant-segment primers came TCR alpha and TCR beta cDNA libraries that carried sample barcodes and UMIs. TCRdb called the 5' RACE reads again in MiXCR, with one record for every CDR3 protein. The data contain hundreds of thousands of distinct CDR3 sequences, roughly 18% of them seen just once; the ten biggest clones take up about 12%. Study outcomes and limitations: A second wave expanding day 15 to 37 was CD4+-biased; contracting clones were balanced. The main location of contracting CD4+ clones was CM and EM, and that of contracting CD8+ clones was EMRA.

The source is an adult woman who had mild COVID-19 (a few samples of this study predate the infection). Cell type and time point are not known. The J gene is TRBJ2-7, the V gene TRBV29-1; D could derive from TRBD1 or TRBD2 (5 bases each). The specimen was PBMCs or a T cell subset sorted from them (not recorded which). The CDR3 loop reads CSVDRRYRDGSYEQYF. DNA of the CDR3: TGCAGCGTTGATCGGAGATACCGGGACGGATCCTACGAGCAGTACTTC.